Sequencing of this T cell receptor (beta chain) was carried out in a study of T cell responses to AZD1222 COVID-19 vaccine. As regards this clone: Its target is unknown.

With 6 bases removed from V and 8 bases from J, the gap between germline ends came to 14 bases. This CDR3 region has 12 residues. Germline V gives CDR1 SGHRS, CDR2 YFSETQ. Sequencing was performed with immunoSEQ multiplex PCR; in TCRdb, only in-frame clones are kept and a portion is missing. Of roughly 120,000 clones in the sample, around 85% are singletons; the top ten hold just under 4.5%. Study-wide results and caveats: Close to half of spike-specific TCRs reportedly recognize unmutated variant regions.

The sample here was peripheral blood, taken 28 days after the second AZD1222 dose. The receptor was derived from an adult who received the AZD1222 COVID-19 vaccine. The V call is TRBV5-1, the J call TRBJ1-2; D unresolved. CDR3 coding DNA: TGCGCCAGCACCCCGCCGGACCGAGGCTACACCTTC. It yields the protein CASTPPDRGYTF.